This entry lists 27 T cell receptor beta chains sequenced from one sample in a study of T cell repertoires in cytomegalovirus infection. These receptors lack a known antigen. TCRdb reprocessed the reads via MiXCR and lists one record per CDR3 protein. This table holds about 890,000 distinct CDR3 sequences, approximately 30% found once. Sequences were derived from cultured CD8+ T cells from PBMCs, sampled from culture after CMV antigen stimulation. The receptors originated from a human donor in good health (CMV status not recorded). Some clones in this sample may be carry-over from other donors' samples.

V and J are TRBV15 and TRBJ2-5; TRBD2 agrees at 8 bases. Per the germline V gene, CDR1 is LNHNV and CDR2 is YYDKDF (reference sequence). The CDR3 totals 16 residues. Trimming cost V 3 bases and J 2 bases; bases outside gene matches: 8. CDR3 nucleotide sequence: TGTGCCACCAGCAGCGCCGGGGGGGGAGCACAAGAGACCCAGTACTTC. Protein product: CATSSAGGGAQETQYF.

CDR3 coding DNA: TGTGCCAGGCCCGGACAGGGCGGCACCGGGGAGCTGTTTTTT. Translation gives CARPGQGGTGELFF. The chain uses TRBV6-1 and TRBJ2-2, with 8 positions matching TRBD1. The germline V gene encodes CDR1 MNHNS and CDR2 SASEGT. The CDR3 contains 14 residues. The V gene end was trimmed by 9 bases and the J gene end by 4 bases; junction bases not matched to a gene: 7.

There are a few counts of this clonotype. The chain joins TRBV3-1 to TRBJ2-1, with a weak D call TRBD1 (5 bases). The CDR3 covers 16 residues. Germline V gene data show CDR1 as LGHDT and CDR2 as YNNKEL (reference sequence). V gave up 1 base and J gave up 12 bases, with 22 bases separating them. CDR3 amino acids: CASSQGPQGPPRVQFF. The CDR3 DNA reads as TGTGCCAGCAGCCAAGGACCGCAGGGCCCTCCTCGGGTGCAGTTCTTC.

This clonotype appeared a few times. The CDR3 loop reads CASSQAGTGHQPQHF. The CDR3 DNA reads TGTGCCAGCAGCCAAGCGGGGACAGGCCATCAGCCCCAGCATTTT. The chain carries TRBV4-2 and TRBJ1-5, with 8 bases identical to TRBD1. The CDR3 has 15 residues. The V gene end was trimmed by 1 base and the J gene end by 5 bases; junction bases not matched to a gene: 4. Germline CDR1 LGHNA, CDR2 YNFKEQ.

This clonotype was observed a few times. The CDR3 DNA reads TGCAGCGTAGACCTGGGACAGGGGTCCCCCTACGAGCAGTACTTC. Amino acid sequence: CSVDLGQGSPYEQYF. The genes are TRBV29-1 and TRBJ2-7, with 10 bases fitting TRBD1. Germline loops: CDR1 SQVTM, CDR2 ANQGSEA. This CDR3 has 15 amino acids. The J segment lost 2 bases and the V segment lost 6 bases, leaving 10 bases of the junction unmatched.

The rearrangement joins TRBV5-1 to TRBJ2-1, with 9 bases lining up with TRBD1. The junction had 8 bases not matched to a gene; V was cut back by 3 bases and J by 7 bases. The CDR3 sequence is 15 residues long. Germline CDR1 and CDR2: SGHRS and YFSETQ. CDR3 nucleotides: TGCGCCAGCAGCTCCCCCCGGACAGGGGTGAATGAGCAGTTCTTC. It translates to CASSSPRTGVNEQFF. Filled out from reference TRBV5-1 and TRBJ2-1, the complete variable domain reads KAGVTQTPRYLIKTRGQQVTLSCSPISGHRSVSWYQQTPGQGLQFLFEYFSETQRNKGNFPGRFSGRQFSNSRSEMNVSTLELGDSALYLCASSSPRTGVNEQFFGPGTRLTVL.

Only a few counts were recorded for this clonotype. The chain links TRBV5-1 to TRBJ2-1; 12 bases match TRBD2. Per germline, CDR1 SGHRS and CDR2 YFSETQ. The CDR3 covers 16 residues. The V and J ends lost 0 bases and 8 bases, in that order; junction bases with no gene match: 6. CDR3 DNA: TGCGCCAGCAGCTTGGCTCTAGCGGGGGGGCCTGATGAGCAGTTCTTC. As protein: CASSLALAGGPDEQFF.

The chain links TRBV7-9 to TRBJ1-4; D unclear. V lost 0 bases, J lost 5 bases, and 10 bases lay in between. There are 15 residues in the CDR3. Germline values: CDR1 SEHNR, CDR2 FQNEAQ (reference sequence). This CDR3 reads CASSLAYVGNEKLFF. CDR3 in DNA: TGTGCCAGCAGCTTAGCGTACGTGGGGAATGAAAAACTGTTTTTT. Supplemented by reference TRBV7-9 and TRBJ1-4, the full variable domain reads DTGVSQNPRHKITKRGQNVTFRCDPISEHNRLYWYRQTLGQGPEFLTYFQNEAQLEKSRLLSDRFSAERPKGSFSTLEIQRTEQGDSAMYLCASSLAYVGNEKLFFGSGTQLSVL.

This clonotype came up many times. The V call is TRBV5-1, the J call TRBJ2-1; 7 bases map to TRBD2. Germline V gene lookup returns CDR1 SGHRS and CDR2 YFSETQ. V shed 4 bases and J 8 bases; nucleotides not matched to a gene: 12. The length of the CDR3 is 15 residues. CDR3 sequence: CASSMLGGVVDEQFF. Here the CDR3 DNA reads TGCGCCAGCAGCATGCTGGGGGGGGTCGTGGATGAGCAGTTCTTC.

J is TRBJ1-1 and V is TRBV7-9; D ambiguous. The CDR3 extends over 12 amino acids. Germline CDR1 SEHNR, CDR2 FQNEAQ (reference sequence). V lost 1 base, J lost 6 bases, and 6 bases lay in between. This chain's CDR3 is CASSLDEPEAFF. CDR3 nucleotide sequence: TGTGCCAGCAGCTTAGACGAGCCTGAAGCTTTCTTT.

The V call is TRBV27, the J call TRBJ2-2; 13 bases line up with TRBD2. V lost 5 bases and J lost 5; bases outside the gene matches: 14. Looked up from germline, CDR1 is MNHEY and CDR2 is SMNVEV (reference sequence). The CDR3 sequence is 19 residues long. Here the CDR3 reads CASSPKLAGGLMGTGELFF. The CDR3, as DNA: TGTGCCAGCAGTCCCAAACTAGCGGGGGGGCTTATGGGGACCGGGGAGCTGTTTTTT.

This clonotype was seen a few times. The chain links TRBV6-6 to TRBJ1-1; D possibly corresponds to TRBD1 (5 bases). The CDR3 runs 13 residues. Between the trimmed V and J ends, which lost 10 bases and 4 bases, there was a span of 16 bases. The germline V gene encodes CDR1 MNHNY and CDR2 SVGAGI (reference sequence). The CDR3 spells CATGETWGTEAFF. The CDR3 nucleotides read TGTGCCACGGGGGAAACCTGGGGCACTGAAGCTTTCTTT.

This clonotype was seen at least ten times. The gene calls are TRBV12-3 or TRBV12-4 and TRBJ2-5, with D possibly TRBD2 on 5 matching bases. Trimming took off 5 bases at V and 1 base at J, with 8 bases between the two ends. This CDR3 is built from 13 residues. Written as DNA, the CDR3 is TGTGCCAGCAGTCCGGGGATCCAAGAGACCCAGTACTTC. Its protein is CASSPGIQETQYF.

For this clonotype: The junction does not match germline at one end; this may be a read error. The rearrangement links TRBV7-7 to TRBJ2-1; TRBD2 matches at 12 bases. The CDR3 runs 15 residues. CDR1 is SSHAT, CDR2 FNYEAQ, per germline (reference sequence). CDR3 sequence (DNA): TGTGCTAGCAGTTCGCTAGCGGGGGGGCAGAATGAGCAGTTCTTC. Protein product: CASSSLAGGQNEQFF.

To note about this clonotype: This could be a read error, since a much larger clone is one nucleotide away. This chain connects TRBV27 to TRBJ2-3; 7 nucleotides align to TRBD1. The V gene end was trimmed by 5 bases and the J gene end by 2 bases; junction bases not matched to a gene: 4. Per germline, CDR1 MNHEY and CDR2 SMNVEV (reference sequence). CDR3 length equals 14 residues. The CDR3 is CASSRDRYTDTQYF. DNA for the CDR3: TGTGCCAGCAGTCGGGACAGATACACAGATACGCAGTATTTT.

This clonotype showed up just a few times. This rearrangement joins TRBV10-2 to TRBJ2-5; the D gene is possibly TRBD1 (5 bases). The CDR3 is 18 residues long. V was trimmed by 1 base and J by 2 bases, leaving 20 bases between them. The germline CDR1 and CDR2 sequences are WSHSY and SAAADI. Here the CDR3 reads CASSEFRGAVRLQETQYF. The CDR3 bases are TGCGCCAGCAGTGAGTTTAGGGGCGCTGTTAGATTGCAAGAGACCCAGTACTTC.

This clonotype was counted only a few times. Written as DNA, the CDR3 is TGTGCCAGCAGCTCTTCCGCCAAGGGCTATGGCTACACCTTC. Its translation: CASSSSAKGYGYTF. The V call is TRBV13, the J call TRBJ1-2, with unresolved D. CDR3 length equals 14 residues. With 4 bases removed from V and 4 bases from J, the gap between germline ends came to 13 bases. Germline values: CDR1 PRHDT, CDR2 FYEKMQ (reference sequence).

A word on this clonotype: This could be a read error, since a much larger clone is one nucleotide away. CDR3 protein: CASSLLDRSSYEQYV. The CDR3 DNA reads TGTGCCAGCAGCTTACTGGACAGGAGCTCCTACGAGCAGTACGTC. The V and J genes are TRBV7-2 and TRBJ2-7; 7 nucleotides line up with TRBD1. Germline CDR1 reads SGHTA; CDR2 reads FQGNSA. This CDR3 is 15 amino acids long. After removal of 2 bases from V and 0 bases from J, the junction contained 4 bases not matched to a gene.

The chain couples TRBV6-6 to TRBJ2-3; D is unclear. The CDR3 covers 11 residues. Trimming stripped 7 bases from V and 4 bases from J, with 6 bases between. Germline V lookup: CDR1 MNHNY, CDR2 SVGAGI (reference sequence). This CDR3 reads CASNNPDTQYF. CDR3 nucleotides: TGTGCCAGCAATAATCCAGATACGCAGTATTTT.

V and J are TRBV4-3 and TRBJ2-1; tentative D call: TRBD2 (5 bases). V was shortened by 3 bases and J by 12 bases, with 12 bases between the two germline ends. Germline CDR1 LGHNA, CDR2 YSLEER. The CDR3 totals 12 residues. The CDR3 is CASSHEGGLQFF. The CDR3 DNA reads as TGCGCCAGCAGCCACGAGGGCGGTTTGCAGTTCTTC.

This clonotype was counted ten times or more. The CDR3 DNA sequence: TGTGCCAGCAGCCCTGGACTAGCTCTGTACCAAGAGACCCAGTACTTC. Its protein is CASSPGLALYQETQYF. The rearrangement links TRBV7-2 to TRBJ2-5; 8 nucleotides line up with TRBD2. The CDR3 length is 16 residues. The ends lost 5 bases at V and 0 bases at J; junction bases unmatched: 8. The germline V gene encodes CDR1 SGHTA and CDR2 FQGNSA.

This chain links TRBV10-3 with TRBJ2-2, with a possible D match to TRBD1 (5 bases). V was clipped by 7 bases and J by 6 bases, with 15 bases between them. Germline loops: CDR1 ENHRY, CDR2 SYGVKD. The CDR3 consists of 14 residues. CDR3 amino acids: CAITKPGPAGELFF. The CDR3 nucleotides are TGTGCCATCACCAAACCAGGGCCAGCCGGGGAGCTGTTTTTT.

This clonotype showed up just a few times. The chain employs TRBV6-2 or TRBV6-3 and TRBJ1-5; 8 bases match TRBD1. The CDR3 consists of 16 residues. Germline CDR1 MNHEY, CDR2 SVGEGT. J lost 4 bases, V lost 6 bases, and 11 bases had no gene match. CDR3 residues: CASSLQGAAGNQPQHF. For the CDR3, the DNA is TGTGCCAGCAGCTTGCAGGGGGCCGCGGGGAATCAGCCCCAGCATTTT.

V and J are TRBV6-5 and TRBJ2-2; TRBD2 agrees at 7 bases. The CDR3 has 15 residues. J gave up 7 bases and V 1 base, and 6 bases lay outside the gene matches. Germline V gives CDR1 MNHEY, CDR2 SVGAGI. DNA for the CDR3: TGTGCCAGCAGTTACTTCGGGTCGGGAGGCGGGGAGCTGTTTTTT. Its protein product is CASSYFGSGGGELFF.

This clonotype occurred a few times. Here the CDR3 DNA reads TGTGCCAGCAGTTACAGGGGAATCAATTCACCCCTCCACTTT. Amino acid sequence: CASSYRGINSPLHF. V usage is TRBV6-6 and J usage is TRBJ1-6; D may be TRBD1 (5 bases). Trimming took 2 bases from V and 7 from J, leaving 9 bases between them. In germline, CDR1 is MNHNY, CDR2 SVGAGI (reference sequence). The CDR3 spans 14 residues.

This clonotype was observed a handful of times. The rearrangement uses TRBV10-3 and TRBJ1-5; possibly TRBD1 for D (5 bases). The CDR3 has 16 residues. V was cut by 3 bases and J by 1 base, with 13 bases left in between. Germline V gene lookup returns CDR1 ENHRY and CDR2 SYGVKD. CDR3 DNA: TGTGCCATCAGTGATCGGGGGATGGGGAGCAATCAGCCCCAGCATTTT. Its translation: CAISDRGMGSNQPQHF.

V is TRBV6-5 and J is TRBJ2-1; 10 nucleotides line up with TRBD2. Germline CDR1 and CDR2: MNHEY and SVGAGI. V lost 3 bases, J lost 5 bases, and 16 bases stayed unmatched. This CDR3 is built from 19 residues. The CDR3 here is CASSYPESGGDSQHNEQFF. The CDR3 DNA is TGTGCCAGCAGTTATCCGGAAAGCGGGGGGGATTCCCAGCACAATGAGCAGTTCTTC.